Following are 25 T cell receptor beta chains from one sample sequenced in a study of patients and donors after allogeneic stem cell transplantation. TCRdb reprocessed the RT-PCR reads via MiXCR and lists one record per CDR3 protein. The sample lists 150,000 or so distinct CDR3 sequences; roughly 22% were seen once. The sample taken for sequencing was blood, either unsorted or a sorted T cell fraction (not recorded which). The source of these receptors is a human donor who was either an allogeneic HSCT recipient or a stem cell or donor lymphocyte infusion donor (not recorded which). It is not recorded whose cells these are; they may come from a transplant donor.

This clonotype was detected a few times. The chain links TRBV4-1 to TRBJ2-7; the D is unclear. There are 13 residues in the CDR3. CDR1 and CDR2 (germline): MGHRA, YSYEKL. The V gene lost 1 base and the J gene lost 4 bases, with 8 bases spanning the gap. The CDR3 nucleotides are TGCGCCAGCAGCCAAGGGGCCTTTTACGAGCAGTACTTC. It codes for CASSQGAFYEQYF.

The chain has TRBV4-1 and TRBJ2-7; 10 bases fit TRBD1. The length of the CDR3 is 15 residues. The V segment lost 3 bases and the J segment 3 bases; nucleotides outside the gene matches: 5. Germline V gives CDR1 MGHRA, CDR2 YSYEKL. The CDR3 DNA follows: TGCGCCAGCAGCCAGACAGGGGGCGTAGGCTACGAGCAGTACTTC. This translates into CASSQTGGVGYEQYF.

Points on this clonotype: The junction departs from germline at one end; a sequencing error may be responsible. J is TRBJ2-1 and V is TRBV6-1, with 8 bases matching TRBD2. CDR3 length: 15 amino acids. Germline V lookup: CDR1 MNHNS, CDR2 SASEGT. The CDR3 nucleotides read TGTGCCAGCAGTGTATCCAGCGGGAGTTACATTGAGCAGTTCTTC. Its translation is CASSVSSGSYIEQFF.

The rearrangement joins TRBV10-3 to TRBJ1-1; 9 bases agree with TRBD1. The germline gives CDR1 ENHRY, CDR2 SYGVKD. V lost 5 bases, J lost 8 bases, and 9 bases stayed unmatched. This CDR3 has 14 residues. The CDR3 protein is CAISHGQGTVEAFF. CDR3 nucleotide sequence: TGTGCCATCAGTCACGGACAGGGGACGGTCGAAGCTTTCTTT.

This clonotype was picked up a small number of times. The chain carries TRBV20-1 and TRBJ1-5; no firm D call. Trimming took off 4 bases at V and 5 bases at J, with 12 bases between the two ends. This CDR3 is 13 amino acids long. Germline-derived CDR1 and CDR2 are DFQATT and SNEGSKA (reference sequence). CDR3 in DNA: TGCAGTGCTAAGGGCACGACGGATCAGCCCCAGCATTTT. Encoded protein: CSAKGTTDQPQHF.

CDR3 nucleotides: TGCAGCGTTCCCTCACAGGGGTATGGCTACACCTTC. Protein sequence: CSVPSQGYGYTF. The chain carries TRBV29-1 and TRBJ1-2, with 7 bases identical to TRBD1. The CDR3 totals 12 residues. The ends lost 5 bases at V and 5 bases at J; junction bases unmatched: 5. The V gene's germline CDR1 is SQVTM and CDR2 ANQGSEA.

This chain uses TRBV20-1 with TRBJ1-3; no clear D. CDR3 size: 14 residues. CDR1 is DFQATT, CDR2 SNEGSKA, per germline (reference sequence). Trimming shortened V by 3 bases and J by 1 base, and 10 bases separated the two germline ends. The CDR3 DNA reads as TGCAGTGCTAGGCGGATTAGTTCTGGAAACACCATATATTTT. Residues: CSARRISSGNTIYF.

The chain has TRBV6-5 and TRBJ2-3; no clear D. Germline-derived CDR1 and CDR2 are MNHEY and SVGAGI. The ends were cut back, 4 bases at V and 0 bases at J, with 5 bases in the middle. The CDR3 is 13 amino acids. CDR3 sequence reads: CASSSLSTDTQYF. CDR3 in DNA: TGTGCCAGCAGTTCCCTAAGCACAGATACGCAGTATTTT.

In this sample, this clonotype turned up many times. V usage is TRBV10-1 and J usage is TRBJ1-5; TRBD1 is a possible D gene (5 bases). Trimming took off 6 bases at V and 2 bases at J, with 20 bases between the two ends. CDR3 length: 17 amino acids. Germline assignment: CDR1 WNHNN and CDR2 SYGVQD (reference sequence). The CDR3 is CASRTWAGRFGNQPQHF. The DNA for the CDR3 is TGCGCCAGCAGAACCTGGGCAGGGAGGTTCGGCAATCAGCCCCAGCATTTT.

The chain combines TRBV18 with TRBJ2-6; D tentatively fits TRBD1 or TRBD2 (5 bases each). The CDR3 is made up of 18 amino acids. Trimming took off 0 bases at V and 3 bases at J, with 15 bases between the two ends. The germline V gene has CDR1 KGHSH and CDR2 LQKENI. The CDR3 region is CASSPPLLRGVGANVLTF. The CDR3 DNA reads TGTGCCAGCTCACCACCTCTTCTCCGGGGCGTTGGGGCCAACGTCCTGACTTTC.

V and J are TRBV10-3 and TRBJ1-1, with D possibly TRBD1 on 6 matching bases. Between the trimmed V and J ends, which lost 3 bases and 3 bases, there was a span of 8 bases. This CDR3 is 13 amino acids long. In germline, CDR1 is ENHRY, CDR2 SYGVKD. The CDR3 here is CAISEEGDTEAFF. The CDR3 DNA is TGTGCCATCAGTGAAGAGGGGGACACTGAAGCTTTCTTT.

This chain uses TRBV12-3 or TRBV12-4 with TRBJ1-2; 7 nucleotides match TRBD1. Trimming at V came to 5 bases and at J to 4 bases, leaving 16 bases not matched to a gene. This CDR3 has 17 amino acids. For the CDR3, the DNA is TGTGCCAGCAGTCTACGAACAGGGGCTCCCTATCCCTATGGCTACACCTTC. This sequence encodes CASSLRTGAPYPYGYTF.

V gene TRBV9 combines with J gene TRBJ2-6; 8 nucleotides agree with TRBD1. The trim removed 4 bases at V and 0 bases at J, leaving 9 bases unmatched. Germline V gene lookup returns CDR1 SGDLS and CDR2 YYNGEE. The CDR3 totals 18 residues. The CDR3 loop reads CASSPRTGLTSGANVLTF. CDR3 coding DNA: TGTGCCAGCAGCCCACGGACAGGGCTAACCTCTGGGGCCAACGTCCTGACTTTC.

This clonotype was seen a few times. V usage is TRBV27 and J usage is TRBJ1-1; D possibly corresponds to TRBD1 (5 bases). The germline V gene has CDR1 MNHEY and CDR2 SMNVEV (reference sequence). The CDR3 spans 11 residues. V lost 11 bases, J lost 8 bases, and 15 bases lay in between. The CDR3 sequence is CAVWGSREAFF. The CDR3 nucleotides read TGTGCCGTCTGGGGCAGCCGAGAAGCTTTCTTT.

In its sample, this clonotype was seen many times. This chain uses TRBV2 with TRBJ1-2, with 9 bases fitting TRBD1. Germline loops: CDR1 SNHLY, CDR2 FYNNEI. J gave up 1 base and V 5 bases, and 2 bases lay outside the gene matches. CDR3 size: 14 residues. The CDR3 DNA reads as TGTGCCAGCAGTTCGGGACAGGGTAACTATGGCTACACCTTC. Residues: CASSSGQGNYGYTF.

Many counts were recorded for this clonotype. V usage is TRBV25-1 and J usage is TRBJ1-5, with 9 bases that match TRBD1. The CDR3 loop spans 14 amino acids. Trimming took 5 bases from V and 4 from J; bases not matched to a gene: 3. Germline CDR1 MGHDK, CDR2 SYGVNS. The CDR3 DNA is TGTGCCAGCAGTTCCGGGACAGGGAATCAGCCCCAGCATTTT. It is translated as CASSSGTGNQPQHF.

This chain links TRBV7-8 with TRBJ2-1; the D gene could be TRBD1 or TRBD2 (5 bases each). Germline values: CDR1 SGHVS, CDR2 FQNEAQ. The CDR3 runs to 15 residues. V lost 4 bases and J lost 6, with 16 bases in between. The CDR3 region is CASSSGPNIVNEQFF. For the CDR3, the DNA is TGTGCCAGCAGCTCGGGACCGAACATCGTCAATGAGCAGTTCTTC.

The gene calls are TRBV25-1 and TRBJ2-1; D not resolved. The CDR3 extends over 14 amino acids. Germline V lookup: CDR1 MGHDK, CDR2 SYGVNS. Trimming cost V 5 bases and J 1 base, with 9 bases left between them. Here the CDR3 reads CASSWASSYNEQFF. The CDR3 DNA reads TGTGCCAGCAGTTGGGCGAGTTCCTACAATGAGCAGTTCTTC. The full variable domain, its missing parts supplied by reference TRBV25-1 and TRBJ2-1, is EADIYQTPRYLVIGTGKKITLECSQTMGHDKMYWYQQDPGMELHLIHYSYGVNSTEKGDLSSESTVSRIRTEHFPLTLESARPSHTSQYLCASSWASSYNEQFFGPGTRLTVL.

With respect to this clonotype: As the CDR3 is not closed by the conserved phenylalanine or tryptophan, this likely results from a read error. No DNA is shown, since the ends of the CDR3 on it are uncertain; the CDR3 is the one TCRdb lists. This rearrangement joins TRBV21-1 to TRBJ1-2. TRBV21-1 is a pseudogene. The CDR3 is 10 residues long, ends included. The CDR3: CASSIRTEVQ.

This sequence joins TRBV3-1 and TRBJ2-7, with TRBD1 identical over 9 bases. J lost 3 bases, V lost 3 bases, and 6 bases had no gene match. CDR3 length: 15 amino acids. Germline CDR1 LGHDT, CDR2 YNNKEL (reference sequence). CDR3 nucleotide sequence: TGTGCCAGCAGCCAGGGGACAGGGATAGTCTACGAGCAGTACTTC. As protein: CASSQGTGIVYEQYF.

The chain uses TRBV5-4 and TRBJ2-1; TRBD1 is a possible D gene (6 bases). The V gene's germline CDR1 is SGHNT and CDR2 YYREEE (reference sequence). CDR3 length: 17 residues. The V end was cut by 1 base, the J end by 4 bases, with 18 bases between. The CDR3 DNA reads TGTGCCAGCAGCTTGCCTCTTGGACAGAGAGATTACAATGAGCAGTTCTTC. Translated: CASSLPLGQRDYNEQFF. Full variable domain (outside the CDR3, taken from reference TRBV5-4 and TRBJ2-1): ETGVTQSPTHLIKTRGQQVTLRCSSQSGHNTVSWYQQALGQGPQFIFQYYREEENGRGNFPPRFSGLQFPNYSSELNVNALELDDSALYLCASSLPLGQRDYNEQFFGPGTRLTVL.

The chain employs TRBV19 and TRBJ2-3; D not resolved. The CDR3 length is 14 residues. The ends were cut back, 4 bases at V and 1 base at J, with 9 bases in the middle. CDR1 is LNHDA and CDR2 is SQIVND in the germline V gene (reference sequence). CDR3 sequence: CASSTAEGTDTQYF. CDR3 coding DNA: TGTGCCAGTAGTACGGCGGAAGGCACAGATACGCAGTATTTT.

The chain employs TRBV6-6 and TRBJ2-5; D possibly matches TRBD1 or TRBD2 (5 bases each). V lost 6 bases to trimming and J lost 4 bases, with 18 bases between them. Germline CDR1 MNHNY, CDR2 SVGAGI (reference sequence). The CDR3 extends over 15 amino acids. The CDR3 DNA reads TGTGCCAGCAGCCAACTCCCCCGGGGCCGAGAGACCCAGTACTTC. The encoded protein is CASSQLPRGRETQYF.

This clonotype has only a few counts. The chain is built from TRBV9 and TRBJ1-1, with TRBD1 identical over 7 bases. The V and J ends lost 0 bases and 0 bases, in that order; junction bases with no gene match: 5. Germline assignment: CDR1 SGDLS and CDR2 YYNGEE. CDR3 size: 16 residues. Here the CDR3 reads CASSVGGTAMNTEAFF. The CDR3 bases are TGTGCCAGCAGCGTAGGAGGGACAGCGATGAACACTGAAGCTTTCTTT. The variable domain in full, with the rest retrieved from reference TRBV9 and TRBJ1-1, is DSGVTQTPKHLITATGQRVTLRCSPRSGDLSVYWYQQSLDQGLQFLIQYYNGEERAKGNILERFSAQQFPDLHSELNLSSLELGDSALYFCASSVGGTAMNTEAFFGQGTRLTVV.

This clonotype was seen ten or more times. The J gene is TRBJ1-4, the V gene TRBV6-5; D unresolved. CDR3 length equals 11 residues. Germline CDR1 reads MNHEY; CDR2 reads SVGAGI. Trimming removed 2 bases at V and 8 bases at J, with 3 bases between. The CDR3 bases are TGTGCCAGCAGTTACGGGGAAAAACTGTTTTTT. It is translated as CASSYGEKLFF.